One sample yielded the 3 T cell receptor beta chains listed below, sequenced in a study of T cell repertoires in cytomegalovirus infection. Using its own MiXCR run on the reads, TCRdb lists one record per CDR3 protein. The sample shows 700,000 to 900,000 distinct CDR3 sequences, almost 30% of them seen only once. These TCRs' antigens remain unknown. The sequences come from cultured CD8+ T cells from PBMCs, collected from culture after CMV antigen stimulation. These receptors were obtained from a human donor in good health (CMV status not recorded). Some clones in this sample may be carry-over from other donors' samples.

The J gene is TRBJ2-2, the V gene TRBV7-9; TRBD1 matches 9 bases. Looked up from germline, CDR1 is SEHNR and CDR2 is FQNEAQ (reference sequence). Unmatched junction bases numbered 5, after V lost 6 bases and J lost 6 bases. This CDR3 contains 14 residues. The CDR3 DNA sequence: TGTGCCAGCAGTAAGGACAGGGGCCCCGGGGAGCTGTTTTTT. Its translation: CASSKDRGPGELFF.

The gene calls are TRBV7-8 and TRBJ1-1; 7 nucleotides line up with TRBD1. Germline V gene sequence: CDR1 SGHVS, CDR2 FQNEAQ. J was trimmed by 7 bases and V by 1 base; bases with no gene match: 6. The CDR3 totals 14 residues. This CDR3 is CASSLETSGGEAFF. CDR3 nucleotides: TGTGCCAGCAGCTTAGAGACCTCAGGGGGTGAAGCTTTCTTT.

This clonotype was picked up one time. The V gene is TRBV5-1, the J gene TRBJ2-3; perhaps TRBD2 as D (5 bases). The CDR3 runs to 16 residues. Germline CDR1 is SGHRS and CDR2 is YFSETQ. Trimming shortened V by 2 bases and J by 4 bases, and 17 bases separated the two germline ends. In DNA form, the CDR3 reads TGCGCCAGCAGCTTCCGGACGCTGAACGGGGCAGATACGCAGTATTTT. Its translation is CASSFRTLNGADTQYF.